The T cell receptor beta chain under discussion was sequenced for a study of cytomegalovirus exposure and HLA in healthy donors. The primer mix had 60 Vbeta and 13 Jbeta primers. The method was immunoSEQ multiplex PCR; TCRdb's version includes in-frame clones alone and lacks a portion of them. The sample includes around 170,000 clones, around four fifths of them seen just once. The V end lost 5 bases, the J end lost 4 bases, and 9 bases lay between the germline ends. From germline, CDR1 is SGHRS and CDR2 YFSETQ. The CDR3 consists of 12 residues. The chain employs TRBV5-1 and TRBJ2-5; D is possibly TRBD2 (5 bases). Material for sequencing was PBMCs. The origin of this receptor is a young woman in good health and CMV-seronegative. The CDR3 nucleotides are TGCGCCAGCAGACGGGGAACAGAGACCCAGTACTTC. Its translation: CASRRGTETQYF. The complete variable domain, with remaining parts taken from reference TRBV5-1 and TRBJ2-5, reads KAGVTQTPRYLIKTRGQQVTLSCSPISGHRSVSWYQQTPGQGLQFLFEYFSETQRNKGNFPGRFSGRQFSNSRSEMNVSTLELGDSALYLCASRRGTETQYFGPGTRLLVL.